The clone carrying this T cell receptor beta chain was counted ten times or more. Its antigen remains unidentified. These data originate in a study of neurological immune-mediated disorders. General study findings and limits: It was HTLV-1-associated myelopathy that showed the most TCR clonal expansion, while multiple sclerosis showed the least, falling below healthy controls.

TCRdb re-analysed the 5' RACE reads in MiXCR, keeping a single row per CDR3 protein. The sample includes around 38,000 distinct CDR3 sequences, about 15% of them seen just once. The sequencing sample was made of CD4+ T cells from blood. This TCR came from a woman aged 55-69 years with HTLV-1-associated myelopathy (HAM/TSP).

CDR3 coding DNA: TGCGCCAGCAGCTTACAGGGGGATGGTTCGGCTTTCTTT. Its translation: CASSLQGDGSAFF. The rearrangement joins TRBV5-1 to TRBJ1-1; 8 bases line up with TRBD1. Germline lookup yields CDR1 SGHRS and CDR2 YFSETQ. The ends lost 2 bases at V and 11 bases at J; junction bases unmatched: 8. CDR3 size: 13 residues.